This T cell receptor beta chain was found in a study of T cell changes during pregnancy in multiple sclerosis. Profiling relied on immunoSEQ multiplex PCR, and the TCRdb table lists in-frame clones only, not all of them. Among under 70,000 clones listed, around 91% were seen once. V shed 6 bases and J shed 6 bases, with 17 bases lying between them. Germline V gives CDR1 MNHEY, CDR2 SMNVEV (reference sequence). This CDR3 comprises 14 residues. The material sequenced was peripheral blood, taken in the third trimester of pregnancy. This TCR derives from a female donor in good health, enrolled as a control in a pregnancy study. The rearrangement joins TRBV27 to TRBJ1-2; D gene uncertain. The CDR3 reads CASRVSASTHGYTF. The CDR3, as DNA: TGTGCCAGCAGAGTTAGCGCCTCGACTCATGGCTACACCTTC.